The sample holds a few counts of the clone carrying this T cell receptor beta chain. The source of the sample is a study of T-cell reconstitution after alpha-beta-depleted transplantation in children. The germline V gene encodes CDR1 SGHTA and CDR2 FQGTGA. Between the trimmed V and J ends, which lost 5 bases and 0 bases, there was a span of 17 bases. The CDR3 extends over 17 amino acids. The library targeted TCRbeta and was prepared with unique molecular identifiers. One entry per CDR3 protein, called by TCRdb with MiXCR from the PCR reads. Counted here are around 600,000 distinct CDR3 sequences, 8% to 11% occurring once; the ten biggest clones make up less than 5%.

The specimen was PBMCs from the stem cell graft donor, collected from the stem cell graft. The J gene is TRBJ2-1, the V gene TRBV7-3, with D uncertain. The source is a human donor who donated a stem cell graft to a child with acute myeloid leukemia. Here the CDR3 DNA reads TGTGCCAGCAGCGTGACGACCCAAGCAGGCTCCTACAATGAGCAGTTCTTC. This translates into CASSVTTQAGSYNEQFF.